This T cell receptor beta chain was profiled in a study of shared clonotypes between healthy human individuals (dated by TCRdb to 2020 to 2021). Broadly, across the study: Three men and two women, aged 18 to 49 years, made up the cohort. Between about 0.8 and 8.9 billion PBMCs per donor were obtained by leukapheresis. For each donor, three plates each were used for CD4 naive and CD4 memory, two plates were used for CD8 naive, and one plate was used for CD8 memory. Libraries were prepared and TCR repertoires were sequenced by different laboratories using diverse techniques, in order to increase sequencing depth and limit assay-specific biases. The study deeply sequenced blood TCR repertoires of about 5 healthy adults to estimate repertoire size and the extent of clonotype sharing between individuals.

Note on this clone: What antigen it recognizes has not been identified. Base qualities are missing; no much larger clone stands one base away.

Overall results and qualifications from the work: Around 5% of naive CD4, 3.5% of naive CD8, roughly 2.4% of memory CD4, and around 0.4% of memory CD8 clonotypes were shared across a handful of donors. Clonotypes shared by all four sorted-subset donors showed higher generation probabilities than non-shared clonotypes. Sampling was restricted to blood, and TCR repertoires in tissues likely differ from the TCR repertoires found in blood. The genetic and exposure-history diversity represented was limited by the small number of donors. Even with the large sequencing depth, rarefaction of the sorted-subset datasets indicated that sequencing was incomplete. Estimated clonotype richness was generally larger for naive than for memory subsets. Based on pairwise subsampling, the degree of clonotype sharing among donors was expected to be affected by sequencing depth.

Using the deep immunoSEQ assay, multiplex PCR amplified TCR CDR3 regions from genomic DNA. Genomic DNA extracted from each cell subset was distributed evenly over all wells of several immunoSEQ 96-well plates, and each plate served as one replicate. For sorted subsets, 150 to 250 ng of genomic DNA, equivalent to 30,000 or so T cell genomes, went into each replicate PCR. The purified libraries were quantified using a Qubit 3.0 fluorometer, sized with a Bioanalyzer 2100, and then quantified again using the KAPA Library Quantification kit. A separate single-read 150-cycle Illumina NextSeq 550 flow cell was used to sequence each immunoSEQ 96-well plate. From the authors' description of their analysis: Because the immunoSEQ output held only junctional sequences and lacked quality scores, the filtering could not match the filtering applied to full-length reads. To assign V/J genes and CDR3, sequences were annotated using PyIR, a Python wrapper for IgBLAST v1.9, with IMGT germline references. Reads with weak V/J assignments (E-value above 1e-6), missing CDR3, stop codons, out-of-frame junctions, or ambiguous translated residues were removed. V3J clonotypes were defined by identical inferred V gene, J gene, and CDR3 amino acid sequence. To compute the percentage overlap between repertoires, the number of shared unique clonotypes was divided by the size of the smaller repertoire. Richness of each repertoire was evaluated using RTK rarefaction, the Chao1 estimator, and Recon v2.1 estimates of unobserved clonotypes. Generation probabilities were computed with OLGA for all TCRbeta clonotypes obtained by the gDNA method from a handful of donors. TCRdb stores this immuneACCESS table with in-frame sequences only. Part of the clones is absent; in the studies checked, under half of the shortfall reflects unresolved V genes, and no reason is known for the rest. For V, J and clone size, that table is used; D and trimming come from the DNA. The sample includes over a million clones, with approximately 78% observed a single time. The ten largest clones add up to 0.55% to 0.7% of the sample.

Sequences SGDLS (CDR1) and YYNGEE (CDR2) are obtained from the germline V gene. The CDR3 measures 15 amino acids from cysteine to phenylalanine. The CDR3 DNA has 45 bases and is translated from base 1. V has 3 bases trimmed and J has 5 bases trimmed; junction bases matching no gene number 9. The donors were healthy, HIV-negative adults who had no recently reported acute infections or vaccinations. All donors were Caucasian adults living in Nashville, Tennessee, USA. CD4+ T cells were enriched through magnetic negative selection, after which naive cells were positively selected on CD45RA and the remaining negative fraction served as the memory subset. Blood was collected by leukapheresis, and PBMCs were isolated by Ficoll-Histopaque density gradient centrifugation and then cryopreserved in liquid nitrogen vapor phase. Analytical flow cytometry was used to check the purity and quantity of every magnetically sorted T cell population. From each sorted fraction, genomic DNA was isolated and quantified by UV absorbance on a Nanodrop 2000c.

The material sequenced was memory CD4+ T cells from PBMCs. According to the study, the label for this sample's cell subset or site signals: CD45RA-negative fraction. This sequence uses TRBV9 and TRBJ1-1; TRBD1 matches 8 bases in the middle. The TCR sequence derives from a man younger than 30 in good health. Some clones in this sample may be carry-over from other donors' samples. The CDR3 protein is CASSDRRDRRTEAFF. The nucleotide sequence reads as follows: TGTGCCAGCAGCGACCGACGGGACAGGAGGACTGAAGCTTTCTTT.